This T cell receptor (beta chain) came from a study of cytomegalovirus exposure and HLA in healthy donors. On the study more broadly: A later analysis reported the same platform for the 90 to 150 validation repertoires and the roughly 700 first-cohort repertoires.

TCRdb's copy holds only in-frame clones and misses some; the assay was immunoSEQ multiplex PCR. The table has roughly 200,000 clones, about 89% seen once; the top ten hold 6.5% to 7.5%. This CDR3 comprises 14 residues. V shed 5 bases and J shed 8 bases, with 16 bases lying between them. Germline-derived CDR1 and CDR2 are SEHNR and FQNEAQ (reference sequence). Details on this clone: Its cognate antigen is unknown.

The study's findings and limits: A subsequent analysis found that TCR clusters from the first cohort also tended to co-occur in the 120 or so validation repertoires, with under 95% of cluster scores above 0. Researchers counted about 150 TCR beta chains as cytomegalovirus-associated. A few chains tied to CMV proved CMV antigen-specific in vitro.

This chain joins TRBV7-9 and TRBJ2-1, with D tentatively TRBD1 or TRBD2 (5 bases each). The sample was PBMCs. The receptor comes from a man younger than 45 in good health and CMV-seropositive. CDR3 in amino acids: CASSPLGVVDEQFF. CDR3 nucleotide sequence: TGTGCCAGCAGCCCACTGGGGGTGGTCGATGAGCAGTTCTTC.